Shown below are 8 T cell receptor beta chains from a single sample sequenced in a study of shared clonotypes between healthy human individuals. Naive CD8 cells lacked CD45RO, underwent positive selection for CCR7 and left out terminally differentiated effector memory CD45RA+ cells. Profiled with immunoSEQ multiplex PCR; TCRdb holds only in-frame clones, not every one. The sample carries about 2.1 million clones, about 92% recorded once. The sample consisted of naive CD8+ T cells from PBMCs. These receptors were collected from a young man in good health. Some clones in this sample may be carry-over from other donors' samples.

V is TRBV30 and J is TRBJ1-2, with a weak D call TRBD1 (5 bases). The CDR3 has 14 residues. CDR1 is GTSNPN, CDR2 SVGIG, per germline (reference sequence). Trimming took 3 bases from V and 6 from J, leaving 17 bases between them. The CDR3 sequence: CAWSRDLEEDGYTF. As DNA, the CDR3 is TGTGCCTGGAGCCGGGACCTAGAAGAAGATGGCTACACCTTC.

The V call is TRBV25-1, the J call TRBJ2-7; 10 nucleotides match TRBD1. From germline, CDR1 is MGHDK and CDR2 SYGVNS. V was pared by 4 bases and J by 7 bases, with 7 bases of the junction left unmatched. This CDR3 is 14 amino acids long. DNA of the CDR3: TGTGCCAGCAGTGGCCCAGGGACAGGGGTTGAGCAGTACTTC. It is translated as CASSGPGTGVEQYF.

The chain recombines TRBV30 with TRBJ2-2; 10 bases agree with TRBD2. The CDR3 sequence is 17 residues long. Germline-derived CDR1 and CDR2 are GTSNPN and SVGIG (reference sequence). V lost 1 base, J lost 4 bases, and 9 bases stayed unmatched. The CDR3 nucleotides read TGTGCCTGGAGTGACTATAGCGGGAGGTGGGGCACCGGGGAGCTGTTTTTT. It specifies CAWSDYSGRWGTGELFF.

V gene TRBV6-9 combines with J gene TRBJ1-2; no reliable D call. This CDR3 spans 16 amino acids. In germline, CDR1 is MNHGY, CDR2 SVAAGI. The V and J ends lost 7 bases and 3 bases respectively, with 21 bases between them. The CDR3 region has the DNA TGTGCCAGCACCTGGCCTCCTCCCCACTCGTACTATGGCTACACCTTC. It specifies CASTWPPPHSYYGYTF.

V and J are TRBV6-5 and TRBJ2-1; 16 positions agree with TRBD2. The CDR3 is made up of 16 amino acids. The germline gives CDR1 MNHEY, CDR2 SVGAGI. The trim removed 0 bases at V and 10 bases at J, leaving 3 bases unmatched. Written as DNA, the CDR3 is TGTGCCAGCAGTTACTCAGTGGGACTAGCGGGAGGGGAGCAGTTCTTC. Translation gives CASSYSVGLAGGEQFF.

This chain joins TRBV5-4 and TRBJ2-1; no clear D. CDR1 is SGHNT, CDR2 YYREEE, per germline (reference sequence). With 7 bases removed from V and 10 bases from J, the gap between germline ends came to 21 bases. CDR3 length: 14 residues. CDR3 sequence: CASPPPGVAGEQFF. The CDR3 DNA reads TGTGCCAGCCCGCCTCCCGGAGTAGCTGGGGAGCAGTTCTTC.

Details on this clone: Sequence at one end of the junction differs from germline and may be a read error. This chain uses TRBV27 with TRBJ2-1, with 8 bases identical to TRBD2. From germline, CDR1 is MNHEY and CDR2 SMNVEV (reference sequence). The CDR3 spans 16 residues. The CDR3 here is CASRLSGGPSYNEQFF. The CDR3 DNA is TGTGCCAGCAGATTATCGGGAGGGCCCTCCTACAATGAGCAGTTCTTC.

Comments on this clone: A read error may account for a junction end that differs from germline. The chain employs TRBV6-5 and TRBJ1-2; TRBD1 matches at 7 bases. Germline CDR1 and CDR2: MNHEY and SVGAGI. The CDR3 runs to 15 residues. CDR3 DNA: TGTGCCAGCAAGGAGAGGGGGCTATCTAAGTATGGCTACACCTTC. This translates into CASKERGLSKYGYTF.